Sequencing of this T cell receptor (beta chain) was carried out in a study of shared clonotypes between healthy human individuals. Between the trimmed V and J ends, which lost 6 bases and 6 bases, there was a span of 21 bases. The CDR3 length is 15 residues. From germline, CDR1 is SGHTA and CDR2 FQGNSA. A single count supports this clone. Each sample came from a Caucasian adult donor living in Nashville, Tennessee. Once extracted for a subset, genomic DNA was divided evenly among several immunoSEQ plates. When replicate PCRs were run on unsorted PBMC, they used 300 ng DNA, approximately 30,000 T cell genomes. TCRdb keeps only in-frame clones here, not all; method: immunoSEQ multiplex PCR. The sample consists of more than 400,000 clones, 81% of them appearing once.

The sample taken for sequencing was PBMCs. The chain joins TRBV7-2 to TRBJ2-7; maybe TRBD1 (6 bases). This clonotype was obtained from a woman between 40 and 50 years old in good health. Some clones in this sample may be carry-over from other donors' samples. The CDR3 nucleotides are TGTGCCAGCAGGCCCAGACAGGCCCCCGTTGCCGAGCAGTACTTC. Its translation: CASRPRQAPVAEQYF.